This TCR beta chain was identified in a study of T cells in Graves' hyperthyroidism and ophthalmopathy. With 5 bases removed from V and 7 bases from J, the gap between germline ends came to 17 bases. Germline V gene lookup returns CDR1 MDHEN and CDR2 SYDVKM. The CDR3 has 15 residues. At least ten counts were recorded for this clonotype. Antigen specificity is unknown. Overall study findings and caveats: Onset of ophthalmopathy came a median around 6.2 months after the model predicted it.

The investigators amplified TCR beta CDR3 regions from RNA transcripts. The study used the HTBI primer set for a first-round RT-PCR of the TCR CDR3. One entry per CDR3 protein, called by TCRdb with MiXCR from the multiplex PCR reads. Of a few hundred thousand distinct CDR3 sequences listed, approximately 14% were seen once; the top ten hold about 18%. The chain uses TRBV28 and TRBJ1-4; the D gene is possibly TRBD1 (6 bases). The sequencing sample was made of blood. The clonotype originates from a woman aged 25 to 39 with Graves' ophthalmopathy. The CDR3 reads CASSPTGRPCEKLFF. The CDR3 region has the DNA TGTGCCAGCAGTCCTACAGGGAGGCCGTGTGAAAAACTGTTTTTT.